The rows below give T cell receptor beta chains drawn from one sample of a study of blood T cell repertoires in COVID-19. Here immunoSEQ multiplex PCR was the method, and the copy in TCRdb shows in-frame clones only, minus some. The sample contains some 130,000 clones, about 89% of which appear only once. What was sequenced was peripheral blood. The source of these receptors is a man aged 60-69 years with COVID-19, enrolled during active disease. CDR3s include the opening cysteine and the closing phenylalanine or tryptophan. The order of the fields is V gene, J gene, clone size, CDR3 length, D gene, CDR3 DNA, CDR3 protein. D genes are given only for firm matches. For some rows the clone size is stated as once, few or many, or as a class when expanded; others skip it.

v_call: TRBV7-9; j_call: TRBJ1-1; clone_size: .; cdr3_length: 15; d_call: TRBD1; cdr3_nt: TGTGCCAGCAGCGCGGGACAGGTCTTCCCAGCTGAAGCTTTCTTT; cdr3_aa: CASSAGQVFPAEAFF
v_call: TRBV7-2; j_call: TRBJ1-2; clone_size: .; cdr3_length: 14; d_call: TRBD1; cdr3_nt: TGTGCCAGCAGCATCGGACAGGGCAACTATGGCTACACCTTC; cdr3_aa: CASSIGQGNYGYTF
v_call: TRBV4-3; j_call: TRBJ1-1; clone_size: .; cdr3_length: 16; d_call: TRBD1; cdr3_nt: TGCGCCAGCAGCCCTGGACAGGGTAAGTCTGGCACTGAAGCTTTCTTT; cdr3_aa: CASSPGQGKSGTEAFF
v_call: TRBV30; j_call: TRBJ1-5; clone_size: once; cdr3_length: 15; d_call: .; cdr3_nt: TGTGCCTGGAGTCGGACCAGGGGAAGCAATCAGCCCCAGCATTTT; cdr3_aa: CAWSRTRGSNQPQHF
v_call: TRBV6-4; j_call: TRBJ1-2; clone_size: .; cdr3_length: 16; d_call: TRBD1; cdr3_nt: TGTGCCAGCAGTGACTCGGCCCGGACAGGCAACTATGGCTACACCTTC; cdr3_aa: CASSDSARTGNYGYTF
v_call: TRBV6-2/TRBV6-3; j_call: TRBJ1-1; clone_size: .; cdr3_length: 21; d_call: .; cdr3_nt: TGTGCCAGCAGTCACAGGGCCCTGGGACACCCTCCCTCCCGGTTGAACACTGAAGCTTTCTTT; cdr3_aa: CASSHRALGHPPSRLNTEAFF
v_call: TRBV9; j_call: TRBJ2-5; clone_size: .; cdr3_length: 17; d_call: TRBD2; cdr3_nt: TGTGCCAGCAGCGTAGCAGCGGGGCGACAGTTCCAAGAGACCCAGTACTTC; cdr3_aa: CASSVAAGRQFQETQYF
v_call: TRBV7-8; j_call: TRBJ1-1; clone_size: .; cdr3_length: 11; d_call: .; cdr3_nt: TGTGCCAGCAGGTCAGGGGCTGAAGCTTTCTTT; cdr3_aa: CASRSGAEAFF
v_call: TRBV19; j_call: TRBJ2-2; clone_size: .; cdr3_length: 17; d_call: TRBD2; cdr3_nt: TGTGCCAGTAGCGACCTCGGGAGGGGCGCCGACACCGGGGAGCTGTTTTTT; cdr3_aa: CASSDLGRGADTGELFF
v_call: TRBV3-1/TRBV3-2; j_call: TRBJ1-6; clone_size: once; cdr3_length: 15; d_call: .; cdr3_nt: TGTGCCAGCAGCCAAGGCGGCGGGGATAGTTCACCCCTCCACTTT; cdr3_aa: CASSQGGGDSSPLHF
v_call: TRBV27; j_call: TRBJ1-2; clone_size: .; cdr3_length: 18; d_call: TRBD1; cdr3_nt: TGTGCCAGCAGTTTTCGGACAGGGGCAGGGGTAGCTAACTATGGCTACACCTTC; cdr3_aa: CASSFRTGAGVANYGYTF
v_call: TRBV5-1; j_call: TRBJ2-5; clone_size: once; cdr3_length: 13; d_call: .; cdr3_nt: TGCGCCAGCAGCTCCGGATCAGGGGAGACCCAGTACTTC; cdr3_aa: CASSSGSGETQYF
v_call: TRBV6-5; j_call: TRBJ1-6; clone_size: .; cdr3_length: 13; d_call: .; cdr3_nt: TGTGCCAGCAGTTACGAGCGAAATTCACCCCTCCACTTT; cdr3_aa: CASSYERNSPLHF
v_call: TRBV7-6; j_call: TRBJ2-7; clone_size: .; cdr3_length: 12; d_call: .; cdr3_nt: TGTGCCAGCAGCACAGGGTCCTACGAGCAGTACTTC; cdr3_aa: CASSTGSYEQYF
v_call: TRBV28; j_call: TRBJ1-2; clone_size: .; cdr3_length: 13; d_call: .; cdr3_nt: TGTGCCAGCAGTTTTGCCCGGAACTATGGCTACACCTTC; cdr3_aa: CASSFARNYGYTF
v_call: TRBV6-2/TRBV6-3; j_call: TRBJ1-1; clone_size: .; cdr3_length: 13; d_call: TRBD1; cdr3_nt: TGTGCCAGCAGTTGGCTCGGGACAGAAAAAGCTTTCTTT; cdr3_aa: CASSWLGTEKAFF
v_call: TRBV19; j_call: TRBJ1-1; clone_size: .; cdr3_length: 13; d_call: TRBD1; cdr3_nt: TGTGCCAGTAGCCCACAGGGGAGTACTGAAGCTTTCTTT; cdr3_aa: CASSPQGSTEAFF
v_call: TRBV6-5; j_call: TRBJ1-6; clone_size: once; cdr3_length: 13; d_call: .; cdr3_nt: TGTGCCAGCAGCAGGGTGGGTAATTCACCCCTCCACTTT; cdr3_aa: CASSRVGNSPLHF
v_call: TRBV10-3; j_call: TRBJ2-3; clone_size: .; cdr3_length: 16; d_call: .; cdr3_nt: TGTGCCATCAGTGGATTAGACAGTAATCCTATCAATACGCAGTATTTT; cdr3_aa: CAISGLDSNPINTQYF
v_call: TRBV5-4; j_call: TRBJ1-1; clone_size: .; cdr3_length: 11; d_call: .; cdr3_nt: TGTGCCAGCAGCCAGAACACTGAAGCTTTCTTT; cdr3_aa: CASSQNTEAFF
v_call: TRBV6-5; j_call: TRBJ2-1; clone_size: .; cdr3_length: 14; d_call: .; cdr3_nt: TGTGCCAGCCCGGCAGTGGGCCCGTTGAATGAGCAGTTCTTC; cdr3_aa: CASPAVGPLNEQFF
v_call: TRBV12-5; j_call: TRBJ1-1; clone_size: .; cdr3_length: 13; d_call: .; cdr3_nt: TGTGCTAGTGGTCTTGCAGGGTTGACTGAAGCTTTCTTT; cdr3_aa: CASGLAGLTEAFF
v_call: TRBV7-8; j_call: TRBJ2-7; clone_size: .; cdr3_length: 15; d_call: .; cdr3_nt: TGTGCCAGCAGCTCGGAATTTGGGCGTACCTACGAGCAGTACTTC; cdr3_aa: CASSSEFGRTYEQYF
v_call: TRBV5-4; j_call: TRBJ2-7; clone_size: .; cdr3_length: 14; d_call: TRBD1; cdr3_nt: TGTGCCAGCAGCCTCACGGGACAGGGGTACGAGCAGTACTTC; cdr3_aa: CASSLTGQGYEQYF
v_call: TRBV15; j_call: TRBJ2-3; clone_size: .; cdr3_length: 15; d_call: TRBD1; cdr3_nt: TGTGCCACCAGCACACGACAGGGGGCTGAAGATACGCAGTATTTT; cdr3_aa: CATSTRQGAEDTQYF
v_call: TRBV7-2; j_call: TRBJ2-2; clone_size: .; cdr3_length: 16; d_call: TRBD1; cdr3_nt: TGTGCCAGCAGCTTTAAAGGGGGCGCATGGCCCGGGGAGCTGTTTTTT; cdr3_aa: CASSFKGGAWPGELFF
v_call: TRBV3-1/TRBV3-2; j_call: TRBJ1-1; clone_size: .; cdr3_length: 13; d_call: .; cdr3_nt: TGTGCCAGCAGCCAAGGGGATCCGGGGGAAGCTTTCTTT; cdr3_aa: CASSQGDPGEAFF
v_call: TRBV6-2/TRBV6-3; j_call: TRBJ1-2; clone_size: .; cdr3_length: 14; d_call: .; cdr3_nt: TGTGCCAGCAGTTACCGAAGGACAACCGATGGCTACACCTTC; cdr3_aa: CASSYRRTTDGYTF
v_call: TRBV28; j_call: TRBJ1-1; clone_size: .; cdr3_length: 17; d_call: .; cdr3_nt: TGTGCCAGCAGCTCCCCTAGAGCCTCGTTAAGCCGAACTGAAGCTTTCTTT; cdr3_aa: CASSSPRASLSRTEAFF
v_call: TRBV6-5; j_call: TRBJ2-7; clone_size: .; cdr3_length: 13; d_call: .; cdr3_nt: TGTGCCAGCAGTTACGGTTGGGGGGACGAGCAGTACTTC; cdr3_aa: CASSYGWGDEQYF
v_call: TRBV7-9; j_call: TRBJ2-1; clone_size: .; cdr3_length: 13; d_call: .; cdr3_nt: TGTGCCAGCAGCTTCGGGACACCCGATGAGCAGTTCTTC; cdr3_aa: CASSFGTPDEQFF
v_call: TRBV6-5; j_call: TRBJ1-3; clone_size: few; cdr3_length: 13; d_call: .; cdr3_nt: TGTGCCAGCGGCAAGGGAGCTGGAAACACCATATATTTT; cdr3_aa: CASGKGAGNTIYF
v_call: TRBV7-2; j_call: TRBJ2-3; clone_size: .; cdr3_length: 15; d_call: .; cdr3_nt: TGTGCCAGTTCGACTAGGCCGGCGGACACAGATACGCAGTATTTT; cdr3_aa: CASSTRPADTDTQYF
v_call: TRBV25-1; j_call: TRBJ2-1; clone_size: once; cdr3_length: 15; d_call: .; cdr3_nt: TGTGCCAGCAGTGCCAGGGAAGTGGCTCAGAATGAGCAGTTCTTC; cdr3_aa: CASSAREVAQNEQFF
v_call: TRBV18; j_call: TRBJ1-1; clone_size: .; cdr3_length: 15; d_call: TRBD1; cdr3_nt: TGTGCCAGCTCACCTCCCACAGGGGGTCGATCTGAAGCTTTCTTT; cdr3_aa: CASSPPTGGRSEAFF
v_call: TRBV19; j_call: TRBJ2-7; clone_size: .; cdr3_length: 14; d_call: TRBD2; cdr3_nt: TGTGCCACCTCGACTAGCGGGGGGCCCTACGAGCAGTACTTC; cdr3_aa: CATSTSGGPYEQYF
v_call: TRBV7-3; j_call: TRBJ2-1; clone_size: once; cdr3_length: 15; d_call: TRBD2; cdr3_nt: TGTGCCAGCAGCCCGGGGGCTAGCGGGTACAATGAGCAGTTCTTC; cdr3_aa: CASSPGASGYNEQFF
v_call: TRBV9; j_call: TRBJ2-1; clone_size: .; cdr3_length: 14; d_call: .; cdr3_nt: TGTGCCAGCAGCGTAGGACAGGAGTACAATGAGCAGTTCTTC; cdr3_aa: CASSVGQEYNEQFF
v_call: TRBV6-5; j_call: TRBJ1-1; clone_size: .; cdr3_length: 14; d_call: .; cdr3_nt: TGTGCCAGCAGTTACTCGGCAGGGAACACTGAAGCTTTCTTT; cdr3_aa: CASSYSAGNTEAFF
v_call: TRBV5-1; j_call: TRBJ1-3; clone_size: .; cdr3_length: 14; d_call: .; cdr3_nt: TGCGCCAGCAGCTTGGATCTCTCTGGAAACACCATATATTTT; cdr3_aa: CASSLDLSGNTIYF
v_call: TRBV7-8; j_call: TRBJ1-1; clone_size: medium-sized; cdr3_length: 11; d_call: .; cdr3_nt: TGTGCCAGCAGCTCCAATATTGGCGCTTTCTTT; cdr3_aa: CASSSNIGAFF
v_call: TRBV6-2/TRBV6-3; j_call: TRBJ1-5; clone_size: .; cdr3_length: 15; d_call: .; cdr3_nt: TGTGCCAGCAGTTATGCGTCCGGGGATAGTCAGCCCCAGCATTTT; cdr3_aa: CASSYASGDSQPQHF
v_call: TRBV18; j_call: TRBJ1-5; clone_size: .; cdr3_length: 16; d_call: TRBD1; cdr3_nt: TGTGCCAGCTCACCACCAGGGACAGTTAGCAATCAGCCCCAGCATTTT; cdr3_aa: CASSPPGTVSNQPQHF
v_call: TRBV4-2; j_call: TRBJ2-7; clone_size: .; cdr3_length: 12; d_call: .; cdr3_nt: TGTGCCAGCATTCCAGGCTCCTACGAGCAGTACTTC; cdr3_aa: CASIPGSYEQYF
v_call: TRBV18; j_call: TRBJ2-2; clone_size: .; cdr3_length: 14; d_call: TRBD2; cdr3_nt: TGTGCCAGCTCACCGCCGGGACTAGCCGGGGAGCTGTTTTTT; cdr3_aa: CASSPPGLAGELFF
v_call: TRBV7-9; j_call: TRBJ2-5; clone_size: .; cdr3_length: 15; d_call: .; cdr3_nt: TGTGCCAGCACCCCGGGGAAGGATTCGAAAGAGACCCAGTACTTC; cdr3_aa: CASTPGKDSKETQYF
v_call: TRBV28; j_call: TRBJ2-1; clone_size: once; cdr3_length: 17; d_call: TRBD2; cdr3_nt: TGTGCCAGCAGTTTCGTACTAGCGGGGGCCACTAACAATGAGCAGTTCTTC; cdr3_aa: CASSFVLAGATNNEQFF
v_call: TRBV7-9; j_call: TRBJ2-5; clone_size: .; cdr3_length: 17; d_call: .; cdr3_nt: TGTGCCAGCAGCTTAGGAAGAACAGGGTTGTCAGGGGAGACCCAGTACTTC; cdr3_aa: CASSLGRTGLSGETQYF
v_call: TRBV19; j_call: TRBJ2-7; clone_size: .; cdr3_length: 18; d_call: TRBD1; cdr3_nt: TGTGCCAGTAGTACCCAGGTGCAAAAGACAGGGTATAGCGACGAGCAGTACTTC; cdr3_aa: CASSTQVQKTGYSDEQYF
v_call: TRBV29-1; j_call: TRBJ2-5; clone_size: .; cdr3_length: 12; d_call: TRBD1; cdr3_nt: TGCAGCGTAGACAGGGGCGAGGAGACCCAGTACTTC; cdr3_aa: CSVDRGEETQYF
v_call: TRBV5-1; j_call: TRBJ2-5; clone_size: .; cdr3_length: 17; d_call: .; cdr3_nt: TGCGCCAGCAGCTTTGAGGGTGGTGCAGGGGCTTTGGAGACCCAGTACTTC; cdr3_aa: CASSFEGGAGALETQYF
v_call: TRBV4-3; j_call: TRBJ1-2; clone_size: few; cdr3_length: 15; d_call: TRBD1; cdr3_nt: TGCGCCAGCAGCCAACAGATCCAGGGGGGCTATGGCTACACCTTC; cdr3_aa: CASSQQIQGGYGYTF
v_call: TRBV30; j_call: TRBJ2-3; clone_size: .; cdr3_length: 12; d_call: .; cdr3_nt: TGTGCCTGGAGTGTAGGAGCCGTTTCGCAGTATTTT; cdr3_aa: CAWSVGAVSQYF
v_call: TRBV5-8; j_call: TRBJ2-3; clone_size: .; cdr3_length: 17; d_call: TRBD2; cdr3_nt: TGTGCCAGCAGCTTCGGGCCTAGCGGGCTTCGCACAGATACGCAGTATTTT; cdr3_aa: CASSFGPSGLRTDTQYF
v_call: TRBV5-5; j_call: TRBJ1-1; clone_size: .; cdr3_length: 16; d_call: TRBD1; cdr3_nt: TGTGCCAGCAGTACCGGGACAGGCGTTATGAACACTGAAGCTTTCTTT; cdr3_aa: CASSTGTGVMNTEAFF
v_call: TRBV7-2; j_call: TRBJ2-3; clone_size: .; cdr3_length: 16; d_call: .; cdr3_nt: TGTGCCAGCAGGAAACTGGGGGGTCTTAGCACAGATACGCAGTATTTT; cdr3_aa: CASRKLGGLSTDTQYF
v_call: TRBV5-1; j_call: TRBJ1-2; clone_size: .; cdr3_length: 15; d_call: .; cdr3_nt: TGCGCCAGCAGCCCCGGAGGGGTTAAGGACTATGGCTACACCTTC; cdr3_aa: CASSPGGVKDYGYTF
v_call: TRBV15; j_call: TRBJ2-4; clone_size: .; cdr3_length: 14; d_call: .; cdr3_nt: TGTGCCACCAGCAGAGACCCTCAGGGAAGCATTCAGTACTTC; cdr3_aa: CATSRDPQGSIQYF
v_call: TRBV6-5; j_call: TRBJ2-7; clone_size: .; cdr3_length: 16; d_call: TRBD1; cdr3_nt: TGTGCCAGCAGTTGGTCACAGACAGGGGTGAGTTCCGAGCAGTACTTC; cdr3_aa: CASSWSQTGVSSEQYF
v_call: TRBV6-1; j_call: TRBJ1-6; clone_size: .; cdr3_length: 18; d_call: .; cdr3_nt: TGTGCCAGCAGTGAAAAGACGACCGGACTCCCCTATAATTCACCCCTCCACTTT; cdr3_aa: CASSEKTTGLPYNSPLHF